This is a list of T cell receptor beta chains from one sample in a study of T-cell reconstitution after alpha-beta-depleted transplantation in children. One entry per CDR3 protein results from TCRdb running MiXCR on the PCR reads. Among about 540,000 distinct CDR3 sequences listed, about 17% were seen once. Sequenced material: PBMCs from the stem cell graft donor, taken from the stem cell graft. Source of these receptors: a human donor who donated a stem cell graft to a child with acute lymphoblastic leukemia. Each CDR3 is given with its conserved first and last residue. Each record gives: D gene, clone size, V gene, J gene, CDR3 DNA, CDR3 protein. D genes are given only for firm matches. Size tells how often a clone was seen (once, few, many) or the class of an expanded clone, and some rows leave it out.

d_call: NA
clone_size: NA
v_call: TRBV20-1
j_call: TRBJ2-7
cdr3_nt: TGCAGTTCCCTCTCAAGGAAGAGCTCCTACGAGCAGTACTTC
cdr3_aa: CSSLSRKSSYEQYF

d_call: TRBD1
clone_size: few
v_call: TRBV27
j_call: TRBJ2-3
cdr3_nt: TGTGCCAGCAGTGCCGCTACAGGGGCCAGCACAGATACGCAGTATTTT
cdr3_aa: CASSAATGASTDTQYF

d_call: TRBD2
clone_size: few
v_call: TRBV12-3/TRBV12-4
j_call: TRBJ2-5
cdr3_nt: TGTGCCAGCAGTTTCCAACGGGCGGGAGTACAAGAGACCCAGTACTTC
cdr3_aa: CASSFQRAGVQETQYF

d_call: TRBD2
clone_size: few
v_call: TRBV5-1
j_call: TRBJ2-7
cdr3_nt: TGCGCCAGCAGCCCGCTCGGGAGGGACCCGAGGGGCTACGAGCAGTACTTC
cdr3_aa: CASSPLGRDPRGYEQYF

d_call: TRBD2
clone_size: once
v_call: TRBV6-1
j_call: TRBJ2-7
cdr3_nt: TGTGAACCTAGCGGAAGGATAAGTGTAGCGTACGAGCAGTACTTC
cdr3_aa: CEPSGRISVAYEQYF

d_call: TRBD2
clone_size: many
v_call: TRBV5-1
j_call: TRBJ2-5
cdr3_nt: TGCGCCAGCAGTCGACTAGCGGGAAACCAAGAGACCCAGTACTTC
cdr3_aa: CASSRLAGNQETQYF

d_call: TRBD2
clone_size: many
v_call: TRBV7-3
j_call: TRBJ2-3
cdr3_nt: TGTGCCAGCAGCTCCCGGGGGAGCGGGAGTTTCGATACGCAGTATTTT
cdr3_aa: CASSSRGSGSFDTQYF

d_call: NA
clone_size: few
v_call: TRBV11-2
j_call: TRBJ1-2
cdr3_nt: TGTGCCAGCAGCCCGACCTCGGACTATGGCTACACCTTC
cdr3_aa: CASSPTSDYGYTF

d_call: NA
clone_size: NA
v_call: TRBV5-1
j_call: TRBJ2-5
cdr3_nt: TGCGCCAGCAGCTTGACATGGGGGTACCAAGAGACCCAGTACTTC
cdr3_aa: CASSLTWGYQETQYF

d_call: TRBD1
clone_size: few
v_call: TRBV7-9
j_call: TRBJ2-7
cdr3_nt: TGTGCCAGCAGCCACCCGATACAGGGGGCTTACGAGCAGTACTTC
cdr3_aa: CASSHPIQGAYEQYF

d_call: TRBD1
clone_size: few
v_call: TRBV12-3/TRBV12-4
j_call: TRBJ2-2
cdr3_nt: TGTGCCAGCAGCAGATCCGGGACAGGGTCCGGGGAGCTGTTTTTT
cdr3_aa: CASSRSGTGSGELFF

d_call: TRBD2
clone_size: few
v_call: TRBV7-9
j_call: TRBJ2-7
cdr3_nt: TGTGCCAGCAGCCAGGCCGGGACTAGCTTCACCTACGAGCAGTACTTC
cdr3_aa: CASSQAGTSFTYEQYF

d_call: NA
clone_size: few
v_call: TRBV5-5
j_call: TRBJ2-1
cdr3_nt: TGTGCCAGCAGTTCCCAGGGTGCCCCAACCGTAAACAATGAGCAGTTCTTC
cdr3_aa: CASSSQGAPTVNNEQFF

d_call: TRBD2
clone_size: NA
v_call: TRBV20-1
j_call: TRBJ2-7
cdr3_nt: TGCAGTGCTAGAATACTAGCGGAAACCGAGCAGTACTTC
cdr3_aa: CSARILAETEQYF

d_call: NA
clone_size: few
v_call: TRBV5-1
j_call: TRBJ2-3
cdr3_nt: TGCGCCAGCAGCTTGTACGCGGGGACCGCAGATACGCAGTATTTT
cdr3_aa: CASSLYAGTADTQYF

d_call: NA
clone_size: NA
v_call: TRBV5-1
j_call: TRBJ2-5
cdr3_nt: TGCGCCAGCAGCTTGGCCGGGACCCCCCGAGAGACCCAGTACTTC
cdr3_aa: CASSLAGTPRETQYF

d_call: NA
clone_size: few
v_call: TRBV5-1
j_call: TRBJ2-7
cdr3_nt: TGCGCCAGCAGCTCTATAGCGGAAACTCCCTACGAGCAGTACTTC
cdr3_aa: CASSSIAETPYEQYF

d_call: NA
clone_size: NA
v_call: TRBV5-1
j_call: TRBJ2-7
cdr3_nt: TGCGCCAGCAGCTTAGACCCAAGGGGAACCGAGCAGTACTTC
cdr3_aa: CASSLDPRGTEQYF

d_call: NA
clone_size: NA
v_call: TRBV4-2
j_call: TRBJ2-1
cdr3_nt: TGTGCCATCAGCCCCTTGGGCCTGAGCTCCTACAATGAGCAGTTCTTC
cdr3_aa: CAISPLGLSSYNEQFF

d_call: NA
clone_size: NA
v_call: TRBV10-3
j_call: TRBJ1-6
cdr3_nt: TGTGCCATCAGCGACTTAGGGGGGAATTCACCCCTCCACTTT
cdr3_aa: CAISDLGGNSPLHF

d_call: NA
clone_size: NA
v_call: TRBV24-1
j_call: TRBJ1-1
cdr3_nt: TGTGCCATTACGGTCCTGGGGACGGGGAACACTGAAGCTTTCTTT
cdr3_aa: CAITVLGTGNTEAFF

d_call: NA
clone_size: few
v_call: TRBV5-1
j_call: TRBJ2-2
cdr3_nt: TGCGCCAGCATCGAATTCGGGGGTACCGGGGAGCTGTTTTTT
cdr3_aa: CASIEFGGTGELFF

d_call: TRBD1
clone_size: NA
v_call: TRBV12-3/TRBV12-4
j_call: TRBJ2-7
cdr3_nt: TGTGCCAGCAGTTCTCGGGACAGGTCCCCCGAGCAGTACTTC
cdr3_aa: CASSSRDRSPEQYF

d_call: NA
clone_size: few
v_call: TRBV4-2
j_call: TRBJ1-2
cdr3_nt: TGTGCCAGCAGCCAAGATGTAGGACAGTCCACGAGCTATGGCTACACCTTC
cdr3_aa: CASSQDVGQSTSYGYTF

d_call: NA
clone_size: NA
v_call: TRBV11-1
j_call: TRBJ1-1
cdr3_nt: TGTGCCAGCAGCCCGGGAGGCCGGGCTGAAGCTTTCTTT
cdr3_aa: CASSPGGRAEAFF

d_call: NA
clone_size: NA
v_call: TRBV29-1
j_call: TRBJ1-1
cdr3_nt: TGCAGCGTTGTTCCAACACGTACTGAAGCTTTCTTT
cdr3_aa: CSVVPTRTEAFF

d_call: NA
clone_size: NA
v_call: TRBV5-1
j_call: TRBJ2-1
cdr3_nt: TGCGCCAGCAGGGCGCAGCACAATGAGCAGTTCTTC
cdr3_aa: CASRAQHNEQFF